This T cell receptor beta chain was profiled in a study of OX40 agonist ivuxolimab in advanced cancers. Libraries were prepared by immunoSEQ multiplex PCR; TCRdb keeps only in-frame clonotypes and omits some of them. Of tens of thousands of clones in the sample, about 95% are singletons; the top ten hold 8.5% to 10%. Germline V gene lookup returns CDR1 SGDLS and CDR2 YYNGEE. This CDR3 is built from 12 residues. V was pared by 4 bases and J by 4 bases, with 8 bases between. The sequenced sample was CD4+ or CD8+ T cells sorted from blood, obtained in a trial of the OX40 agonist ivuxolimab. This sequence joins TRBV9 and TRBJ1-1; D gene uncertain. This receptor was taken from an adult with an advanced solid tumor such as melanoma, head and neck, liver or kidney cancer. The CDR3 reads CASSPHSTEAFF. CDR3 sequence (DNA): TGTGCCAGCAGCCCCCATAGCACTGAAGCTTTCTTT.